This T cell receptor beta chain is from a study of cytomegalovirus exposure and HLA in healthy donors (dated by TCRdb to about 2017). About the investigation overall: An earlier analysis of about 530 of the donors reported roughly 300 Gb of sequence data and 117 million unique TCR beta sequences obtained from 150 million to 200 million T cells. About 320 gigabases of sequencing data and 70 million to 100 million unique TCR sequences were included in an early release covering about 600 HLA-typed donors. Of the 398 genotyped donors, over 70% fell in the genetic ancestry cluster associated with self-reported Caucasian donors. The study aimed to test whether signatures of past pathogen exposure could be identified by cataloging public T cell receptors. Using immunosequencing, the study profiled T cell repertoires from roughly 650 subjects and related those repertoires to cytomegalovirus serostatus. Along with the approximately 650-subject first cohort, a separate validation cohort of roughly 110 different subjects was used. To predict cytomegalovirus infection status, the study brought together high-throughput TCR immunosequencing, statistical association of individual TCRs with disease status, and machine learning. To study patterns of TCR occurrence, a later analysis re-analyzed previously published TCR beta repertoires from hundreds of donors and added high-resolution HLA genotyping. Rather than using new phenotypic data, the later analysis identified candidate immune exposures from TCR beta sequences and from how often those sequences occurred across donors. An earlier analysis of several hundred of the donors applied high-throughput TCR beta sequencing to assess whether each TCR beta V gene segment acted as functional or pseudogenic. Donor age, sex, ethnicity and CMV serostatus were compiled together with the repertoire data. A later genetic analysis took genome-wide SNP genotypes for about 55% of the 666 donors and used that subset as a discovery cohort. Every repertoire in the discovery cohort had been generated on one and the same sequencing platform. HLA typing included class I and class II loci at four-digit resolution. Typing coverage varied by locus: about 629-630 donors for A, B, C, DRB1 and DQB1; more than 500 for DQA1; approximately 570 for DPA1; around 450 for DPB1. Because of strong linkage in the cohort, five DR-DQ haplotypes were treated as single units for association and clustering. Among 300 to 450 genotyped donors of the cohort, an average of around 240,000 unique TCR beta nucleotide sequences were sequenced per donor, 15% to 20% of them non-productive.

The study at large found these results: Some IMGT-functional V segments, including TRBV6-2 and TRBV6-3, could not be distinguished by the 87-base-pair reads and were therefore excluded. In an earlier analysis of 587 of the donors, most TCR beta V segments appeared in productive rearrangements about 87% or about 30% of the time, broadly matching IMGT annotations. A later analysis reported that several top co-occurrence clusters appeared linked to parvovirus B19, influenza, CMV and Epstein-Barr virus. In a later analysis, 16,951 TCR beta sequences were associated with specific HLA alleles at a false discovery rate of 0.05. A further reported finding was that TCR beta sequences accurately predicted the HLA-A and HLA-B alleles for most subjects in the first cohort. Most TCR sequences were observed very rarely across donors, whereas some public TCRs were present in many individuals. In a later analysis, HLA-associated TCR beta chains showed more clonal expansion and lower generation probabilities than non-associated chains that were equally common. For the cohort, immune exposure information was limited to CMV serostatus. In a later genetic analysis, a missense DCLRE1C variant was associated with V-gene and J-gene trimming of TCR beta chains, and the association was replicated in an independent cohort. In a later genetic analysis, fewer N-insertions in productive TCRs were reported among donors in an Asian-associated ancestry cluster than the roughly 700-donor mean. The cohort was sequenced for TCR beta chains only, and without alpha or paired-chain data the features that could be detected were limited. In a later analysis, most CMV-associated TCR beta chains were found to appear HLA-restricted, with HLA associations seemingly driven largely by CMV exposure. HLA typing was unavailable for some donors at each locus, so association tests used only the typed subset. Correlated functional status among segregating V segments might be attributable to linkage disequilibrium, but an unknown experimental factor could not be ruled out. When HLA alleles, especially DR and DQ, strongly co-occurred, attributing TCR associations to individual alleles was difficult. In vitro tests confirmed that a few of the cytomegalovirus-associated TCR beta chains recognize cytomegalovirus antigens. The study listed 164 TCR beta chains as associated with cytomegalovirus. According to a later analysis, TCR association rates differed among HLA loci, with DRB1 alleles showing the most associated TCRs and HLA-C alleles showing the fewest. About 15 rarely observed V segments, including chromosome 9 orphons, were excluded from the earlier analysis of several hundred of the donors because counts were too low. The classifier was reported to diagnose cytomegalovirus status with high specificity and sensitivity in both the original and validation cohorts. The presence/absence analyses assumed that sequencing depth was roughly uniform across donors, and that assumption may not be true. The authors suggested that the approach could potentially be extended to other disease states and immunological phenotypes. A cluster of highly shared sequence variants was judged likely to be a technical artifact of the sequencing pipeline.

Reading from cysteine to phenylalanine, the CDR3 counts 14 amino acids. Just CDR3 DNA is preserved here, 42 bases in frame from base 1. The germline V gene gives CDR1 as SNHLY and CDR2 as FYNNEI. Deletion took 7 bases off V and 5 bases off J, with a span of 17 bases between the germline ends. Receptor libraries were prepared by the immunoSEQ multiplex PCR assay. The multiplex PCR relied on a mix of 60 forward primers for TCR Vbeta segments and 13 reverse primers for TCR Jbeta segments. The CDR3 region of rearranged TCR beta genes was amplified from genomic DNA by a multiplex PCR assay. The amplified TCR beta libraries were sequenced on the Illumina HiSeq System as 87-base-pair reads. The paper's processing steps were these. A later analysis counted about 80 million unique TCR beta chains across the 666 repertoires, and 9 million to 14 million of these chains were shared by at least two donors. A nearest-neighbor algorithm error-corrected the raw reads and collapsed the reads into unique sequences, merging closely related sequences to remove PCR and sequencing errors. V, D and J gene segments were assigned by aligning CDR3 sequences to IMGT reference sequences. Each retained sequence needed at least a six-nucleotide match to both a V gene segment and a J gene segment. A rearrangement was called productive if the CDR3 had no stop codons and remained in frame with V and J, and every other rearrangement was called non-productive. CDR3 was defined according to IMGT convention as the region running from the second conserved V-encoded cysteine to the conserved J-encoded phenylalanine. Sequences without an unambiguous match to a single V gene segment were excluded from the earlier analysis of 450 to 750 of the donors. In an earlier analysis of some 590 of the donors, a V segment was called functional when productive rearrangements were above 56.7%, and segregating when the standard deviation between donors exceeded 5%. To diagnose cytomegalovirus status from the catalog of TCR beta chain sequences, a statistical classification framework was built. In a later analysis, V and J genes were assigned by comparing TCR nucleotide sequences against IMGT/GENE-DB human TR gene sequences. A later analysis assigned CDR3 sequences and most-parsimonious VDJ recombination scenarios with the TCRdist pipeline. A later analysis defined each TCR beta chain by its CDR3 amino acid sequence plus V-gene family, and excluded reads lacking a unique V-gene family. As a way to deal with suspected cross-contamination and a sequencing artifact, a later analysis dropped 592 nucleotide sequences that were highly shared and had low generation probability. For each public chain, a later analysis derived a clonal expansion index from normalized ranks of inferred template counts within each repertoire. In a later analysis, generation probabilities were computed with a VDJ recombination model fitted to out-of-frame rearrangements, and the resulting probabilities were checked against IGoR. A later analysis scored TCR-TCR, TCR-HLA and TCR-CMV co-occurrence with hypergeometric tests, applying a repertoire-size bias correction to TCR pairs. In a later analysis, false discovery rates were estimated by permuting HLA or CMV assignments 20 times. In a later analysis, co-occurring TCRs were grouped using DBSCAN, with TCRdist sequence similarity added in when clustering inside HLA-allele-positive subsets. Repertoires with fewer than 30,000 or more than 120,000 public chains, plus five repertoires with anomalous nucleotide sharing, were excluded from co-occurrence clustering. TCRdb mirrors the immuneACCESS table, restricted to in-frame sequences. Some clones are absent from its copies; in checked studies, under half trace to an unresolved V gene, and the reason for the others is unknown. That table is the source of V, J and clone size, and D and trimming were worked out from the DNA. Recorded for this sample are 90,000 or so clones; approximately 85% of them occurred a single time. Clones ranked in the top ten supply about 3.7% of the sample.

This clone has just one count. It has no known antigen specificity. The input lacks base qualities; no much larger clone sits a single base away. The cohort consisted of 666 healthy bone marrow donors. At the time of sampling, every cohort member was nominally healthy, though immune exposures that went unrecorded were likely present. The donor tested CMV seropositive, placing the donor among the approximately 310 seropositive members of the cohort. A peripheral blood sample was collected from each donor, and TCR beta sequencing was performed on peripheral blood mononuclear cells. The Qiagen DNeasy Blood Extraction Kit was used to extract genomic DNA from the blood cell samples.

The origin of this receptor is a man aged 30 to 45 in good health and CMV-seropositive. Sequencing used PBMCs. The chain is made from TRBV2 and TRBJ1-1; TRBD1 is possibly the D segment (5 matching bases). The nucleotides are TGTGCCAGCACCCCGGACCCAGGGAGGACTGAAGCTTTCTTT. This sequence encodes CASTPDPGRTEAFF. Beyond the CDR3, the reference TRBV2 and TRBJ1-1 genes provide the residues; the full variable domain reads: EPEVTQTPSHQVTQMGQEVILRCVPISNHLYFYWYRQILGQKVEFLVSFYNNEISEKSEIFDDQFSVERPDGSNFTLKIRSTKLEDSAMYFCASTPDPGRTEAFFGQGTRLTVV.